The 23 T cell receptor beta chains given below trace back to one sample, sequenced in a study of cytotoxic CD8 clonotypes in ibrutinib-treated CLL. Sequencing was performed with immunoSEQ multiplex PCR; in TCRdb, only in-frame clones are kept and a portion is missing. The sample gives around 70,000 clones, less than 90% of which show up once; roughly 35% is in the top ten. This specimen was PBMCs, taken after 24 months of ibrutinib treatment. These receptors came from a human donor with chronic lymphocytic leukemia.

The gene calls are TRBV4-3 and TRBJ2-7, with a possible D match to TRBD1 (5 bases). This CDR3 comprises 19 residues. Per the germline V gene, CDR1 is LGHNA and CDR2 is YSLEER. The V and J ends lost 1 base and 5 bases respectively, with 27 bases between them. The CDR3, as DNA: TGCGCCAGCAGCCAAGTCTTCGCACAGGCTCTGAATTCGTGGGACGAGCAGTACTTC. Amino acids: CASSQVFAQALNSWDEQYF.

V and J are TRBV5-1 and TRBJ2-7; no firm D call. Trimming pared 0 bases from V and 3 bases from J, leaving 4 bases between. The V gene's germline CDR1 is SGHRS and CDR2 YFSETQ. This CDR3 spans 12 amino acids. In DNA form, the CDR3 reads TGCGCCAGCAGCTTGGGGGACTACGAGCAGTACTTC. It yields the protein CASSLGDYEQYF.

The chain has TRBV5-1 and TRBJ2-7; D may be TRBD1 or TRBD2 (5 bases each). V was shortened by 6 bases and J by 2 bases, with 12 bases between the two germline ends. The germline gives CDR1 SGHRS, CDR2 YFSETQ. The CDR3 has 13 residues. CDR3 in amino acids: CASTGDGTYEQYF. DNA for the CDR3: TGCGCCAGCACCGGGGACGGAACCTACGAGCAGTACTTC.

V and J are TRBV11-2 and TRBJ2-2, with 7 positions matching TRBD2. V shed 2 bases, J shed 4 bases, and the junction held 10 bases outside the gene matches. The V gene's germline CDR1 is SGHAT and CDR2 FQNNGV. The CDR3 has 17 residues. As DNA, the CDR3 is TGTGCCAGCAGCTTAAGTCCGGGGAGGGGAAGCACCGGGGAGCTGTTTTTT. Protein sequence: CASSLSPGRGSTGELFF.

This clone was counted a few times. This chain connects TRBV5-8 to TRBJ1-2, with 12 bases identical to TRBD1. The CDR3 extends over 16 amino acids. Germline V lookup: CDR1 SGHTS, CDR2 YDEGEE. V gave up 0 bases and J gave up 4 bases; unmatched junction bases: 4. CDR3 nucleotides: TGTGCCAGCAGCTTGGCCTGGGGACAGGGGGCCTATGGCTACACCTTC. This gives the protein CASSLAWGQGAYGYTF.

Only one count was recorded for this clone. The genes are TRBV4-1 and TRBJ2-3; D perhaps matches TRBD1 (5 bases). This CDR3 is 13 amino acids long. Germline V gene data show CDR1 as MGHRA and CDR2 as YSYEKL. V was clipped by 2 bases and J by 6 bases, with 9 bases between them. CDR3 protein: CASSQNPGDTQYF. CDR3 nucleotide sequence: TGCGCCAGCAGCCAAAATCCAGGGGATACGCAGTATTTT.

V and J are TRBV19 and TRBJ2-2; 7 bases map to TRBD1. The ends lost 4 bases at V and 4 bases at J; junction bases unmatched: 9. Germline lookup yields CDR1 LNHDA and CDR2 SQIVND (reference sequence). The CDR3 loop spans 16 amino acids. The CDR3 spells CASSKTGAGGTGELFF. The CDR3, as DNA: TGTGCCAGTAGTAAAACCGGGGCAGGGGGCACCGGGGAGCTGTTTTTT.

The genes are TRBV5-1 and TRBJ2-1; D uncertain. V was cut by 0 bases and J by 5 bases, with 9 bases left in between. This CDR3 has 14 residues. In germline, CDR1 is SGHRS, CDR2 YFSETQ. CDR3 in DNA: TGCGCCAGCAGCTTGGCCAACTCACACAATGAGCAGTTCTTC. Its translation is CASSLANSHNEQFF.

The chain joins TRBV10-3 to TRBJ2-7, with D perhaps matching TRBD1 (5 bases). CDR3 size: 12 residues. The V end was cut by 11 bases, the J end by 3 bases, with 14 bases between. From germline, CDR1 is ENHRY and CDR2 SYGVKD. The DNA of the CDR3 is TGTGCCGCATCCAAGACAGACTACGAGCAGTACTTC. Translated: CAASKTDYEQYF.

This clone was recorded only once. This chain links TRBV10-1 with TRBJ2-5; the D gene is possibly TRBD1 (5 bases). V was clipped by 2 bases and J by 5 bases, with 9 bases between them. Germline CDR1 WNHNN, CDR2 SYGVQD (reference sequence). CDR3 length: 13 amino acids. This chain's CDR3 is CASSEQAGETQYF. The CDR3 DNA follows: TGCGCCAGCAGTGAGCAGGCAGGGGAGACCCAGTACTTC.

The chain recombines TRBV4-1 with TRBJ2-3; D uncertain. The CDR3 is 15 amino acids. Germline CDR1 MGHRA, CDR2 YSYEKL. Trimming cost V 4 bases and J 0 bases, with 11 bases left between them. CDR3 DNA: TGCGCCAGCAGCCTGAGGCACCCTAGCACAGATACGCAGTATTTT. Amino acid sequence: CASSLRHPSTDTQYF.

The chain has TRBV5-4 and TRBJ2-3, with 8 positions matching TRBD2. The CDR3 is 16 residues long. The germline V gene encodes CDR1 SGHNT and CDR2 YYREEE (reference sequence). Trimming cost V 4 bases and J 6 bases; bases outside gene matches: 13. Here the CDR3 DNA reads TGTGCCAGCAGCCAAGGGGAATTAGCGGGAACCGATACGCAGTATTTT. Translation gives CASSQGELAGTDTQYF.

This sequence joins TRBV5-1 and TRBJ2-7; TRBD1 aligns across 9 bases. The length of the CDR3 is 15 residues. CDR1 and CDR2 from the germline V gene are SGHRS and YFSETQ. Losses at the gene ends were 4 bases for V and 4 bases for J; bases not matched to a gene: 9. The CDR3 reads CASSQTPGQGYEQYF. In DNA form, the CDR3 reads TGCGCCAGCAGCCAAACACCGGGACAGGGATACGAGCAGTACTTC.

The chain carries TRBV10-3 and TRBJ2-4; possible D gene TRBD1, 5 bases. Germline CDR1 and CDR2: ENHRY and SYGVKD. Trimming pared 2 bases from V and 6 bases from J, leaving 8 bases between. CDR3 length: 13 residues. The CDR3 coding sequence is TGTGCCATCAGTGAGGGGGCTGGAAACATTCAGTACTTC. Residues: CAISEGAGNIQYF.

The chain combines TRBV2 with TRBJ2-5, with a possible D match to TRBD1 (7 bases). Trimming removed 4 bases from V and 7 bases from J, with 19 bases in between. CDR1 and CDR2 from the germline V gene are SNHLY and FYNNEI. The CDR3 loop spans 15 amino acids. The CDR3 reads CASSVLDRPEGTQYF. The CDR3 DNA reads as TGTGCCAGCAGTGTATTGGACAGGCCGGAGGGGACCCAGTACTTC.

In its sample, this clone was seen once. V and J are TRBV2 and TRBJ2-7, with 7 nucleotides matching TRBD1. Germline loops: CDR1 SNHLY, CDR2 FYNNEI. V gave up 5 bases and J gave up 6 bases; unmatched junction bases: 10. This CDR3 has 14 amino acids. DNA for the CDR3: TGTGCCAGCAGTCGTACTCCTGGACAGGCCGAGCAGTACTTC. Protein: CASSRTPGQAEQYF.

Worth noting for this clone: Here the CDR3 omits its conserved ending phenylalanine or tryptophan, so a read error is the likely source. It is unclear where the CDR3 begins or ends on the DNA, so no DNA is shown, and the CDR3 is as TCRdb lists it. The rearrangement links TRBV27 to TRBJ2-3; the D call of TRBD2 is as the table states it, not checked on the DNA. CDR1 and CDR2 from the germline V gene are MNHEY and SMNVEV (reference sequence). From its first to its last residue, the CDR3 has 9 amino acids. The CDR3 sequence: CASSFKRGP.

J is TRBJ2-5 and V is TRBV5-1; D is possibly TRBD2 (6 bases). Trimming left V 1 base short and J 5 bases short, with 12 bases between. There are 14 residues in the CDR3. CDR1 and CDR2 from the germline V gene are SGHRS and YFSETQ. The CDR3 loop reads CASSLSRGRETQYF. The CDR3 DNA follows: TGCGCCAGCAGCTTGAGTCGGGGGAGGGAGACCCAGTACTTC.

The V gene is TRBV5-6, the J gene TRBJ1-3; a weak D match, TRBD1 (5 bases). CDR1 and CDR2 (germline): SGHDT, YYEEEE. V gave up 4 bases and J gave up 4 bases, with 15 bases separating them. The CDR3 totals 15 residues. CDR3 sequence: CASSLTGRWGNTIYF. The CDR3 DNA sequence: TGTGCCAGCAGCCTAACGGGGCGCTGGGGAAACACCATATATTTT.

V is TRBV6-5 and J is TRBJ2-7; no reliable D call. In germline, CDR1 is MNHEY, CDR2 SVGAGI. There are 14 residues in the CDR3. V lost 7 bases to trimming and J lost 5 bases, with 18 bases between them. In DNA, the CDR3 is TGTGCCAGCACATACTCCTGGGATGCGAACGAGCAGTACTTC. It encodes CASTYSWDANEQYF.

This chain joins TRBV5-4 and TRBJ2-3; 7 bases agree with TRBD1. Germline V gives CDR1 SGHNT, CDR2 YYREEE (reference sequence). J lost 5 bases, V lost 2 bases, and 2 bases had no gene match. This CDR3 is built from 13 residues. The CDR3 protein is CASSLRGQDTQYF. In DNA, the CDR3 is TGTGCCAGCAGCTTAAGGGGGCAAGATACGCAGTATTTT.

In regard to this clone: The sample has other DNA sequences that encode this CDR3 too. The DNA for the CDR3 is TGTGCCTGGAGAGCGGGAGCGGGGACCGGGGAGCTGTTTTTT. This translates into CAWRAGAGTGELFF. The chain combines TRBV30 with TRBJ2-2, with TRBD2 matching 8 bases. Trimming removed 3 bases from V and 5 bases from J; junction bases left unmatched: 5. CDR1 is GTSNPN, CDR2 SVGIG, per germline (reference sequence). This CDR3 is 14 amino acids long.

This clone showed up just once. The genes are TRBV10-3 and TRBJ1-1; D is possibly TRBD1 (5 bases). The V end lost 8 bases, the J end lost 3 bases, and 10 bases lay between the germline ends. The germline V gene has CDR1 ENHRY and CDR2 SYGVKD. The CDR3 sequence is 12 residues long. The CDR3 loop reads CAIAGIYTEAFF. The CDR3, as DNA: TGTGCCATCGCAGGGATTTACACTGAAGCTTTCTTT.